These 5 T cell receptor beta chains originate from one sample sequenced in a study of OX40 agonist ivuxolimab in advanced cancers. Profiled with immunoSEQ multiplex PCR; TCRdb holds only in-frame clones, not every one. Of approximately 82,000 clones listed, about nine tenths are singletons. The sequencing here drew on CD4+ or CD8+ T cells sorted from blood, taken in a trial of the OX40 agonist ivuxolimab. Receptors originate from an adult with an advanced solid tumor such as melanoma, head and neck, liver or kidney cancer.

As DNA, the CDR3 is TGTGCCAGCAGCCCTGGTAATGGAGGCGGTAACTATGGCTACACCTTC. Translating it yields CASSPGNGGGNYGYTF. This rearrangement joins TRBV7-9 to TRBJ1-2, with D unresolved. CDR1 and CDR2 (germline): SEHNR, FQNEAQ (reference sequence). The V and J ends lost 5 bases and 1 base respectively, with 17 bases between them. The CDR3 runs 16 residues.

The chain joins TRBV21-1 to TRBJ1-2; TRBD1 is the table's D call, not checked against the DNA. TRBV21-1 is a recognized pseudogene. CDR3 length: 13 residues. The CDR3 nucleotides read TGTGCCAGCAGCAAAGGGTCAGACTATGGCTACACCTTC. Protein sequence: CASSKGSDYGYTF.

The genes are TRBV7-3 and TRBJ2-3, with unresolved D. This CDR3 comprises 15 residues. Germline V lookup: CDR1 SGHTA, CDR2 FQGTGA. Trimming took 2 bases from V and 2 from J, leaving 11 bases between them. CDR3: CASSLERAPTDTQYF. The CDR3 region has the DNA TGTGCCAGCAGCTTAGAACGGGCTCCCACAGATACGCAGTATTTT. Full variable domain (remainder filled in from reference TRBV7-3 and TRBJ2-3): GAGVSQTPSNKVTEKGKYVELRCDPISGHTALYWYRQSLGQGPEFLIYFQGTGAADDSGLPNDRFFAVRPEGSVSTLKIQRTERGDSAVYLCASSLERAPTDTQYFGPGTRLTVL.

The gene calls are TRBV6-4 and TRBJ2-7; 10 nucleotides agree with TRBD1. CDR3 length: 13 residues. Germline V gives CDR1 MRHNA, CDR2 SNTAGT. Germline trimming cut 9 bases from V and 2 bases from J; bases unmatched to any gene: 4. As DNA, the CDR3 is TGTGCCAGGGACAGGGGGGAGGCCTACGAGCAGTACTTC. Protein: CARDRGEAYEQYF.

V gene TRBV6-6 combines with J gene TRBJ2-2, with D perhaps TRBD1 (6 bases). The CDR3 is made up of 16 amino acids. Trimming left V 2 bases short and J 1 base short, with 11 bases between. The germline gives CDR1 MNHNY, CDR2 SVGAGI (reference sequence). In DNA form, the CDR3 reads TGTGCCAGCAGTTACGGGACACAAGGGAACACCGGGGAGCTGTTTTTT. It is translated as CASSYGTQGNTGELFF.